Shown below are 3 T cell receptor beta chains from a single sample sequenced in a study of blood T cells in healthy people across ages. Sample-barcoded 5' priming and a J-beta primer mix drove a second PCR of 7 to 11 cycles. TCRdb passed the 5' RACE reads through MiXCR, listing each CDR3 protein once. The table has fewer than 700,000 distinct CDR3 sequences, 40% to 45% seen once. Sample: blood. The source of these receptors is a man older than 75 in good health.

This clonotype turned up a few times. This chain connects TRBV28 to TRBJ2-5, with TRBD2 matching over 10 bases. Germline V CDR1 and CDR2: MDHEN, SYDVKM. The CDR3 is made up of 15 amino acids. V gave up 5 bases and J gave up 4 bases; unmatched junction bases: 7. The CDR3 is CASSPGLAKAETQYF. In DNA form, the CDR3 reads TGTGCCAGCAGTCCGGGACTAGCGAAGGCAGAGACCCAGTACTTC.

The chain couples TRBV12-3 or TRBV12-4 to TRBJ2-1; 7 bases agree with TRBD2. This CDR3 has 16 residues. Losses at the gene ends were 2 bases for V and 4 bases for J; bases not matched to a gene: 8. CDR3: CASSLRTGGGYNEQFF. CDR3 nucleotide sequence: TGTGCCAGCAGTTTAAGGACTGGGGGGGGTTACAATGAGCAGTTCTTC.

CDR3 in DNA: TGCAGCGTCCAAAGCCGGGACGGAAGCACAGATACGCAGTATTTT. It yields the protein CSVQSRDGSTDTQYF. The chain carries TRBV29-1 and TRBJ2-3; D tentatively reads TRBD1 or TRBD2 (5 bases each). The V gene's germline CDR1 is SQVTM and CDR2 ANQGSEA. The CDR3 length is 15 residues. Trimming cost V 6 bases and J 0 bases, with 16 bases left between them.